These 19 T cell receptor beta chains originate from one sample sequenced in a study of vaccination effects on CD4 cells after COVID-19. Antigen-specific CD4+ T cells were expanded with viral peptide pools in the ViraFEST assay before sequencing. A 10-day culture period preceded the isolation of CD4+ T cells. The healthy vaccine recipients, who had no prior SARS-CoV-2 infection, showed negative nucleocapsid antibodies. The protocol was immunoSEQ multiplex PCR, while the TCRdb copy is restricted to in-frame clones and leaves out a portion. The table lists approximately 23,000 clones, approximately 70% of them singletons. Their antigens are not known. This sample comprised CD4+ T cells from PBMCs cultured with HCoV-NL63 spike peptides, obtained before COVID-19 vaccination. All receptors come from a human donor who received a COVID-19 vaccine.

This clone appeared a few times. The CDR3 loop is CASSPGQYYNEQFF. The CDR3 nucleotides are TGTGCCAGCAGCCCGGGACAGTACTACAATGAGCAGTTCTTC. The rearrangement joins TRBV7-8 to TRBJ2-1; 7 bases are a match to TRBD1. Trimming at V came to 5 bases and at J to 3 bases, leaving 4 bases not matched to a gene. The CDR3 consists of 14 residues. CDR1 is SGHVS, CDR2 FQNEAQ, per germline. The entire variable domain, with the rest obtained from reference TRBV7-8 and TRBJ2-1, is as follows: GAGVSQSPRYKVAKRGQDVALRCDPISGHVSLFWYQQALGQGPEFLTYFQNEAQLDKSGLPSDRFFAERPEGSVSTLKIQRTQQEDSAVYLCASSPGQYYNEQFFGPGTRLTVL.

CDR3 nucleotides: TGTGCCAGCAGCTTAGTATACGGACAGGGTTACAATGAGCAGTTCTTC. Translating gives CASSLVYGQGYNEQFF. The rearrangement links TRBV11-3 to TRBJ2-1; 8 bases line up with TRBD1. Germline-derived CDR1 and CDR2 are SGHNT and YENEEA. The ends lost 1 base at V and 4 bases at J; junction bases unmatched: 6. The CDR3 spans 16 residues.

The chain is built from TRBV4-1 and TRBJ1-2; D call uncertain. V lost 0 bases and J 8 bases, leaving 13 bases between the germline ends. The CDR3 is 14 amino acids. Germline CDR1 reads MGHRA; CDR2 reads YSYEKL. CDR3 coding DNA: TGCGCCAGCAGCCAAGAAGGACTCCCTGAGGGCTACACCTTC. Translating it yields CASSQEGLPEGYTF.

The chain uses TRBV6-1 and TRBJ2-5; no clear D. The germline V and J ends were trimmed by 2 bases and 5 bases, with 9 bases remaining between them. This CDR3 is built from 13 residues. Per the germline V gene, CDR1 is MNHNS and CDR2 is SASEGT. The CDR3 region has the DNA TGTGCCAGCAGTGAAAGTTACGTGGAGACCCAGTACTTC. Its translation is CASSESYVETQYF.

This chain connects TRBV5-1 to TRBJ1-3; 9 bases are shared with TRBD1. CDR1 is SGHRS, CDR2 YFSETQ, per germline. There are 16 residues in the CDR3. V gave up 4 bases and J gave up 1 base; unmatched junction bases: 6. The CDR3 DNA reads TGCGCCAGCAGCACTGGGACAGGGAAGTCTGGAAACACCATATATTTT. Its protein product is CASSTGTGKSGNTIYF.

In its sample, this clone was seen a few times. V is TRBV18 and J is TRBJ1-2; the match to TRBD1 covers 12 bases. Unmatched junction bases numbered 14, after V lost 6 bases and J lost 0 bases. The CDR3 is 19 amino acids. Germline V gene data show CDR1 as KGHSH and CDR2 as LQKENI. The CDR3 nucleotides are TGTGCCAGCTCTAGAACCCCCGGGACAGGGGGCAGCTCTAACTATGGCTACACCTTC. Protein sequence: CASSRTPGTGGSSNYGYTF. Looking up the rest from reference TRBV18 and TRBJ1-2 gives the full variable domain: NAGVMQNPRHLVRRRGQEARLRCSPMKGHSHVYWYRQLPEEGLKFMVYLQKENIIDESGMPKERFSAEFPKEGPSILRIQQVVRGDSAAYFCASSRTPGTGGSSNYGYTFGSGTRLTVV.

The rearrangement links TRBV5-1 to TRBJ1-6; D gene unclear. Trimming shortened V by 0 bases and J by 0 bases, and 7 bases separated the two germline ends. The CDR3 spans 16 residues. Germline loops: CDR1 SGHRS, CDR2 YFSETQ. Here the CDR3 reads CASSLDGSSYNSPLHF. The CDR3 DNA reads as TGCGCCAGCAGCTTGGACGGGAGCTCCTATAATTCACCCCTCCACTTT.

This clone was observed a few times. The chain carries TRBV10-1 and TRBJ1-2; D unclear. Germline assignment: CDR1 WNHNN and CDR2 SYGVQD (reference sequence). V was trimmed by 2 bases and J by 1 base, leaving 5 bases between them. The CDR3 totals 13 residues. CDR3 sequence (DNA): TGCGCCAGCAGTGAGGGATTTAACTATGGCTACACCTTC. Encoded protein: CASSEGFNYGYTF.

The chain carries TRBV10-1 and TRBJ1-5; D gene unclear. This CDR3 comprises 13 residues. V was cut by 2 bases and J by 3 bases, with 5 bases left in between. CDR1 and CDR2 from the germline V gene are WNHNN and SYGVQD (reference sequence). The CDR3 DNA sequence: TGCGCCAGCAGTGAGACAGTCAATCAGCCCCAGCATTTT. Amino acid sequence: CASSETVNQPQHF.

V is TRBV24-1 and J is TRBJ2-4; 8 bases are a match to TRBD2. This CDR3 is built from 16 residues. Germline V gene lookup returns CDR1 KGHDR and CDR2 SFDVKD. V dropped 4 bases and J dropped 6; count of bases not matched to a gene: 10. The CDR3 reads CATSDPSGGLGNIQYF. The DNA of the CDR3 is TGTGCCACCAGTGACCCCAGCGGGGGCTTGGGAAACATTCAGTACTTC.

CDR3 amino acids: CASSLVSASTDTQYF. The CDR3 region has the DNA TGCGCCAGCAGCTTGGTCAGCGCTAGCACAGATACGCAGTATTTT. V and J are TRBV5-1 and TRBJ2-3, with unresolved D. This CDR3 is 15 amino acids long. Germline lookup yields CDR1 SGHRS and CDR2 YFSETQ. Between the trimmed V and J ends, which lost 0 bases and 0 bases, there was a span of 8 bases.

This clone has a handful of counts. The chain joins TRBV18 to TRBJ1-5; D remains ambiguous. The CDR3 covers 17 residues. The germline gives CDR1 KGHSH, CDR2 LQKENI. Between the trimmed V and J ends, which lost 1 base and 0 bases, there was a span of 13 bases. The CDR3 loop reads CASSPQTVLNSNQPQHF. Written as DNA, the CDR3 is TGTGCCAGCTCACCACAAACAGTCCTAAATAGCAATCAGCCCCAGCATTTT.

The chain couples TRBV7-8 to TRBJ1-2; a weak D match, TRBD1 (6 bases). The germline V gene has CDR1 SGHVS and CDR2 FQNEAQ. The V end was cut by 3 bases, the J end by 0 bases, with 8 bases between. CDR3 length equals 14 residues. CDR3 sequence reads: CASSLDRPNYGYTF. The CDR3 DNA is TGTGCCAGCAGCTTGGACAGACCTAACTATGGCTACACCTTC. Supplemented by reference TRBV7-8 and TRBJ1-2, the full variable domain reads GAGVSQSPRYKVAKRGQDVALRCDPISGHVSLFWYQQALGQGPEFLTYFQNEAQLDKSGLPSDRFFAERPEGSVSTLKIQRTQQEDSAVYLCASSLDRPNYGYTFGSGTRLTVV.

V and J are TRBV18 and TRBJ2-7; D remains ambiguous. This CDR3 region has 15 residues. Trimming removed 3 bases at V and 5 bases at J, with 17 bases between. In germline, CDR1 is KGHSH, CDR2 LQKENI. The chain's CDR3 is CASSPLVGVPDEQYF. CDR3 coding DNA: TGTGCCAGCTCACCGCTGGTGGGTGTACCCGACGAGCAGTACTTC.

This chain links TRBV18 with TRBJ2-1, with 7 bases lining up with TRBD2. The trim removed 4 bases at V and 7 bases at J, leaving 19 bases unmatched. This CDR3 region has 18 residues. Germline loops: CDR1 KGHSH, CDR2 LQKENI. The CDR3 coding sequence is TGTGCCAGCTCACTCAACCCGGCTACCAGCGGGATCAGGAATGAGCAGTTCTTC. Translating it yields CASSLNPATSGIRNEQFF.

The genes are TRBV4-1 and TRBJ1-2; no clear D. Trimming removed 1 base from V and 0 bases from J, with 15 bases in between. The CDR3 has 17 amino acids. Looked up from germline, CDR1 is MGHRA and CDR2 is YSYEKL. CDR3 coding DNA: TGCGCCAGCAGCCAAGGAGTCCTTCAGAGGACTAACTATGGCTACACCTTC. It specifies CASSQGVLQRTNYGYTF.

The rearrangement links TRBV5-1 to TRBJ1-1; tentatively, D is TRBD1 (5 bases). Per germline, CDR1 SGHRS and CDR2 YFSETQ. Trimming shortened V by 4 bases and J by 0 bases, and 13 bases separated the two germline ends. The CDR3 runs to 15 residues. The CDR3: CASSTPTAMNTEAFF. CDR3 coding DNA: TGCGCCAGCAGCACACCGACAGCCATGAACACTGAAGCTTTCTTT.

This rearrangement joins TRBV3-1 (or the pseudogene TRBV3-2) to TRBJ1-4; 9 bases map to TRBD1. Trimming removed 4 bases from V and 3 bases from J; junction bases left unmatched: 6. CDR1 and CDR2 from the germline V gene are LGHDT and YNNKEL (reference sequence). The CDR3 is 16 amino acids. CDR3 nucleotides: TGTGCCAGCAGCCGACAGGGGGGGCCGCCTAATGAAAAACTGTTTTTT. This codes for CASSRQGGPPNEKLFF.

The chain is built from TRBV5-8 and TRBJ1-2, with a possible D match to TRBD1 (5 bases). Trimming cost V 4 bases and J 8 bases, with 21 bases left between them. The CDR3 is made up of 15 amino acids. The V gene's germline CDR1 is SGHTS and CDR2 YDEGEE. The CDR3 loop is CASSAILFGADGYTF. The CDR3 DNA is TGTGCCAGCAGCGCTATTTTGTTTGGGGCGGACGGCTACACCTTC. The whole variable domain, remainder taken from reference TRBV5-8 and TRBJ1-2, is EAGVTQSPTHLIKTRGQQATLRCSPISGHTSVYWYQQALGLGLQFLLWYDEGEERNRGNFPPRFSGRQFPNYSSELNVNALELEDSALYLCASSAILFGADGYTFGSGTRLTVV.